These 15 T cell receptor beta chains share one sample of origin, sequenced in a study of regulatory dendritic cells for organ transplantation. Produced via immunoSEQ multiplex PCR; TCRdb's table is partial and in-frame only. This sample has roughly 12,000 clones, with roughly 79% found just once. These receptors' antigens are unknown. Sorted subsets were CFSE-labeled and cultured approximately 5 days with allogeneic dendritic cells. The sample was naive CD8+ T cells from blood cultured with regulatory dendritic cells. Subset: CD45RA+ naive T cells. These receptors all come from a human donor in good health.

This rearrangement joins TRBV10-2 to TRBJ2-1; D unclear. CDR1 and CDR2 from the germline V gene are WSHSY and SAAADI. This CDR3 region has 12 residues. The germline V and J ends were trimmed by 7 bases and 0 bases, with 4 bases remaining between them. The CDR3 region has the DNA TGCGCCAGCACGAGCTCCTACAATGAGCAGTTCTTC. It specifies CASTSSYNEQFF.

The chain uses TRBV11-3 and TRBJ2-3, with D unresolved. The CDR3 is made up of 13 amino acids. Germline V CDR1 and CDR2: SGHNT, YENEEA. V lost 3 bases, J lost 4 bases, and 8 bases lay in between. The DNA of the CDR3 is TGTGCCAGCAGCTTGTCCTTAGCAGATACGCAGTATTTT. The encoded protein is CASSLSLADTQYF. The entire variable domain, with the rest obtained from reference TRBV11-3 and TRBJ2-3, is as follows: EAGVVQSPRYKIIEKKQPVAFWCNPISGHNTLYWYLQNLGQGPELLIRYENEEAVDDSQLPKDRFSAERLKGVDSTLKIQPAELGDSAVYLCASSLSLADTQYFGPGTRLTVL.

V is TRBV2 and J is TRBJ2-7; TRBD1 might be the D (5 bases). There are 16 residues in the CDR3. The V gene's germline CDR1 is SNHLY and CDR2 FYNNEI. Trimming left V 2 bases short and J 7 bases short, with 21 bases between. The DNA for the CDR3 is TGTGCCAGCAGTGAATTAGGGGCCGCTAACCCGTGGGAGCAGTACTTC. Its protein product is CASSELGAANPWEQYF.

The chain combines TRBV5-6 with TRBJ2-5; 9 positions match TRBD2. J was trimmed by 2 bases and V by 3 bases; bases with no gene match: 8. Germline V gives CDR1 SGHDT, CDR2 YYEEEE. CDR3 length: 16 amino acids. CDR3 amino acids: CASSWRLAVSQETQYF. The CDR3 nucleotides are TGTGCCAGCAGCTGGCGACTAGCGGTTTCGCAAGAGACCCAGTACTTC.

V and J are TRBV15 and TRBJ1-1; TRBD1 aligns across 8 bases. The germline gives CDR1 LNHNV, CDR2 YYDKDF (reference sequence). Trimming cost V 5 bases and J 5 bases; bases outside gene matches: 7. CDR3 size: 14 residues. Written as DNA, the CDR3 is TGTGCCACCAGCTCCCTGACAGGGGAAACTGAAGCTTTCTTT. Protein: CATSSLTGETEAFF.

V gene TRBV4-3 combines with J gene TRBJ2-1, with D perhaps matching TRBD2 (6 bases). Germline loops: CDR1 LGHNA, CDR2 YSLEER. CDR3 length: 15 residues. V shed 4 bases and J shed 4 bases, with 14 bases lying between them. CDR3 nucleotide sequence: TGCGCCAGCAGCCCCGGAGGGGTCCTATACAATGAGCAGTTCTTC. The encoded protein is CASSPGGVLYNEQFF.

V and J are TRBV5-6 and TRBJ2-5; 8 bases are a match to TRBD2. The trim removed 0 bases at V and 0 bases at J, leaving 1 base unmatched. This CDR3 region has 15 residues. Germline V gene sequence: CDR1 SGHDT, CDR2 YYEEEE. CDR3 in DNA: TGTGCCAGCAGCTTGGAACTAGCGGACCAAGAGACCCAGTACTTC. Encoded protein: CASSLELADQETQYF.

This CDR3 reads CASSTDGTSGSYEQYF. In nucleotides, the CDR3 is TGTGCCAGCAGCACAGACGGGACTAGCGGCTCCTACGAGCAGTACTTC. The gene calls are TRBV11-2 and TRBJ2-7, with 11 bases identical to TRBD2. The CDR3 runs 16 residues. Trimming removed 5 bases from V and 0 bases from J; junction bases left unmatched: 6. Germline V CDR1 and CDR2: SGHAT, FQNNGV.

This sequence joins TRBV7-2 and TRBJ2-7; TRBD2 aligns across 8 bases. V was pared by 1 base and J by 3 bases, with 5 bases of the junction left unmatched. Germline V lookup: CDR1 SGHTA, CDR2 FQGNSA. The CDR3 is 15 residues long. CDR3 region: CASSLGYAGGYEQYF. CDR3 coding DNA: TGTGCCAGCAGCTTAGGATATGCGGGAGGCTACGAGCAGTACTTC.

As concerns this clone: An end of the junction does not agree with germline; a read error may underlie this. The gene calls are TRBV6-6 and TRBJ1-5; TRBD1 might be the D (6 bases). This CDR3 is 13 amino acids long. Germline V gives CDR1 MNHNY, CDR2 SVGAGI (reference sequence). In DNA, the CDR3 is TGTGCCAGCAGTTCAGGGGTTAATCAGTCCCAGCATTTT. It translates to CASSSGVNQSQHF.

The V gene is TRBV4-3, the J gene TRBJ1-2; D remains unclear. The length of the CDR3 is 14 residues. Per germline, CDR1 LGHNA and CDR2 YSLEER. V lost 4 bases to trimming and J lost 7 bases, with 16 bases between them. This chain's CDR3 is CASSPFPPPGGYTF. The DNA for the CDR3 is TGCGCCAGCAGCCCTTTCCCGCCCCCCGGTGGCTACACCTTC.

The chain has TRBV7-6 and TRBJ2-1; TRBD2 matches 11 bases. The J segment lost 5 bases and the V segment lost 2 bases, leaving 11 bases of the junction unmatched. This CDR3 region has 18 residues. The germline CDR1 and CDR2 sequences are SGHVS and FNYEAQ. The CDR3 bases are TGTGCCAGCAGCTTACCCCTAGCGGGGGGCCCCGGGGACAATGAGCAGTTCTTC. This codes for CASSLPLAGGPGDNEQFF.

The CDR3 region has the DNA TGTGCCAGCAGCTTGGCATCAGGAAGTCACGAGCAGTACTTC. Translated: CASSLASGSHEQYF. The chain employs TRBV5-6 and TRBJ2-7, with D uncertain. The germline V gene has CDR1 SGHDT and CDR2 YYEEEE. The CDR3 consists of 14 residues. V was pared by 0 bases and J by 5 bases, with 12 bases between.

This clone is medium-sized (0.01 to 0.1%) by share. The chain recombines TRBV27 with TRBJ2-4, with 7 bases that match TRBD2. The length of the CDR3 is 16 residues. The junction had 5 bases not matched to a gene; V was cut back by 3 bases and J by 0 bases. Germline values: CDR1 MNHEY, CDR2 SMNVEV (reference sequence). The CDR3 DNA follows: TGTGCCAGCAGTTTTCTAGGGGAGGGAGCCAAAAACATTCAGTACTTC. Protein sequence: CASSFLGEGAKNIQYF.

V gene TRBV19 combines with J gene TRBJ2-1, with 8 positions matching TRBD2. From germline, CDR1 is LNHDA and CDR2 SQIVND (reference sequence). The V gene end was trimmed by 5 bases and the J gene end by 7 bases; junction bases not matched to a gene: 7. CDR3 length: 14 residues. CDR3 sequence: CASSSGGGGNEQFF. CDR3 nucleotide sequence: TGTGCCAGTAGTTCGGGAGGGGGGGGAAATGAGCAGTTCTTC.